A selection of T cell receptor beta chains follows, all from one sample in a study of blood T cell repertoires in COVID-19. TCRdb keeps only in-frame clones here, not all; method: immunoSEQ multiplex PCR. Seen here are roughly 410,000 clones, 80% to 90% observed once, and the top ten hold 2% to 2.5%. The sequenced material came from peripheral blood. Source of these receptors: a woman in her sixties with COVID-19, enrolled during active disease. Each CDR3 is given with its conserved first and last residue. Each record gives: J gene, V gene, clone size, D gene, CDR3 DNA, CDR3 protein. A D gene is named only where the DNA matches it firmly. Clone size is not always given. Where it is, it says once, few, many or a class for expanded clones.

TRBJ2-4,TRBV2,.,TRBD1,TGTGCCAGCAGTAAAGAGACAGGGACGGCGGCGTACTTC,CASSKETGTAAYF
TRBJ1-3,TRBV19,.,.,TGTGCCAGTACCCCAAGGGGCGCCTCTGGAAACACCATATATTTT,CASTPRGASGNTIYF
TRBJ2-1,TRBV7-9,.,.,TGTGCCAGCAGCTTAGCGCAGGAGAGGGCGCAGTTCTTC,CASSLAQERAQFF
TRBJ1-1,TRBV14,once,.,TGTGCCAGCAGCCAAGATTTCCGGCAGGGCACTGAAGCTTTCTTT,CASSQDFRQGTEAFF
TRBJ1-2,TRBV5-6,.,.,TGTGCCAGCAGCTTCGGGGACACGGACTATGGCTACACCTTC,CASSFGDTDYGYTF
TRBJ2-7,TRBV27,.,.,TGTGCCAGCAGTTTATTCAGGCCCCTAAGGACCTACGAGCAGTACTTC,CASSLFRPLRTYEQYF
TRBJ2-1,TRBV5-1,.,TRBD2,TGCGCCAGCAGCTTAGAGGCTAGCGGTTTTTACAATGAGCAGTTCTTC,CASSLEASGFYNEQFF
TRBJ2-7,TRBV6-5,.,.,TGTGCCAGCAGTTACGGTCAGGGCCTCTCCTACGAGCAGTACTTC,CASSYGQGLSYEQYF
TRBJ1-1,TRBV12-3/TRBV12-4,.,.,TGTGCCAGCAGTTTATCTCCGGGAGCTGAAGCTTTCTTT,CASSLSPGAEAFF
TRBJ1-3,TRBV27,.,TRBD1,TGTGCCAGCAGTCGCCAAACAGGGGGAGTCTCTGGAAACACCATATATTTT,CASSRQTGGVSGNTIYF
TRBJ2-3,TRBV2,.,.,TGTGCCAGCAGTGCGTTAACTAGCACAGATACGCAGTATTTT,CASSALTSTDTQYF
TRBJ1-1,TRBV5-4,once,.,TGTGCCAGCAGCTTTCCTTTTCAGGGTGGCACTGAAGCTTTCTTT,CASSFPFQGGTEAFF
TRBJ2-7,TRBV5-5,.,TRBD1,TGTGCCAGCAGCTCCCGAGTCGGGACAGGGCGGTACGAGCAGTACTTC,CASSSRVGTGRYEQYF
TRBJ2-1,TRBV18,.,.,TGTGCCAGCTCACCTCCGTCGACAGTCAATGAGCAGTTCTTC,CASSPPSTVNEQFF
TRBJ1-6,TRBV18,.,.,TGTGCCAGCTCACCACGTTCCCCCCAGGGCGGCTATAATTCACCCCTCCACTTT,CASSPRSPQGGYNSPLHF
TRBJ1-2,TRBV24-1,.,.,TGTGCCACCAGTGACAGGGCCCACCTCGGGGGCTACACCTTC,CATSDRAHLGGYTF
TRBJ1-1,TRBV28,.,.,TGTGCCAGCAGTTTACTAAGCAAGTGGGCTTTCTTT,CASSLLSKWAFF
TRBJ1-6,TRBV3-1/TRBV3-2,.,.,TGTGCCAGCAGCCAGGGCCACAGATCACCCCTCCACTTT,CASSQGHRSPLHF
TRBJ1-2,TRBV14,.,.,TGTGCCAGCAGCCAAGGGTCAGGGGAAGCTAACTATGGCTACACCTTC,CASSQGSGEANYGYTF
TRBJ2-3,TRBV2,few,.,TGTGCCAGCAGTCTAACTTACACAGATACGCAGTATTTT,CASSLTYTDTQYF
TRBJ1-1,TRBV10-3,few,TRBD1,TGTGCCATCAGCCGGACAGGGGAATCTATCTCTGAAGCTTTCTTT,CAISRTGESISEAFF
TRBJ2-2,TRBV4-1,.,TRBD1,TGCGCCAGCAGCCCGGGACAGTTAAACACCGGGGAGCTGTTTTTT,CASSPGQLNTGELFF
TRBJ2-5,TRBV20-1,.,TRBD2,TGCAGTGCTAGTCCAGCGGGGTCCCAAGAGACCCAGTACTTC,CSASPAGSQETQYF
TRBJ1-6,TRBV5-1,.,.,TGCGCCAGCAGCTTGGGGGCGTGGAATTCACCCCTCCACTTT,CASSLGAWNSPLHF
TRBJ1-2,TRBV19,.,TRBD1,TGTGCCAGTGGGACAGGGGATTTCTTCTATGGCTACACCTTC,CASGTGDFFYGYTF
TRBJ1-1,TRBV9,.,.,TGTGCCAGCAGCCCCTTCCTGAACACTGAAGCTTTCTTT,CASSPFLNTEAFF
TRBJ1-1,TRBV5-4,.,.,TGTGCCAGCCCCAGGGCTTTCTTT,CASPRAFF
TRBJ1-1,TRBV3-1/TRBV3-2,.,.,TGTGCCAGCAGCCAAGTTAGGAACACTGAAGCTTTCTTT,CASSQVRNTEAFF